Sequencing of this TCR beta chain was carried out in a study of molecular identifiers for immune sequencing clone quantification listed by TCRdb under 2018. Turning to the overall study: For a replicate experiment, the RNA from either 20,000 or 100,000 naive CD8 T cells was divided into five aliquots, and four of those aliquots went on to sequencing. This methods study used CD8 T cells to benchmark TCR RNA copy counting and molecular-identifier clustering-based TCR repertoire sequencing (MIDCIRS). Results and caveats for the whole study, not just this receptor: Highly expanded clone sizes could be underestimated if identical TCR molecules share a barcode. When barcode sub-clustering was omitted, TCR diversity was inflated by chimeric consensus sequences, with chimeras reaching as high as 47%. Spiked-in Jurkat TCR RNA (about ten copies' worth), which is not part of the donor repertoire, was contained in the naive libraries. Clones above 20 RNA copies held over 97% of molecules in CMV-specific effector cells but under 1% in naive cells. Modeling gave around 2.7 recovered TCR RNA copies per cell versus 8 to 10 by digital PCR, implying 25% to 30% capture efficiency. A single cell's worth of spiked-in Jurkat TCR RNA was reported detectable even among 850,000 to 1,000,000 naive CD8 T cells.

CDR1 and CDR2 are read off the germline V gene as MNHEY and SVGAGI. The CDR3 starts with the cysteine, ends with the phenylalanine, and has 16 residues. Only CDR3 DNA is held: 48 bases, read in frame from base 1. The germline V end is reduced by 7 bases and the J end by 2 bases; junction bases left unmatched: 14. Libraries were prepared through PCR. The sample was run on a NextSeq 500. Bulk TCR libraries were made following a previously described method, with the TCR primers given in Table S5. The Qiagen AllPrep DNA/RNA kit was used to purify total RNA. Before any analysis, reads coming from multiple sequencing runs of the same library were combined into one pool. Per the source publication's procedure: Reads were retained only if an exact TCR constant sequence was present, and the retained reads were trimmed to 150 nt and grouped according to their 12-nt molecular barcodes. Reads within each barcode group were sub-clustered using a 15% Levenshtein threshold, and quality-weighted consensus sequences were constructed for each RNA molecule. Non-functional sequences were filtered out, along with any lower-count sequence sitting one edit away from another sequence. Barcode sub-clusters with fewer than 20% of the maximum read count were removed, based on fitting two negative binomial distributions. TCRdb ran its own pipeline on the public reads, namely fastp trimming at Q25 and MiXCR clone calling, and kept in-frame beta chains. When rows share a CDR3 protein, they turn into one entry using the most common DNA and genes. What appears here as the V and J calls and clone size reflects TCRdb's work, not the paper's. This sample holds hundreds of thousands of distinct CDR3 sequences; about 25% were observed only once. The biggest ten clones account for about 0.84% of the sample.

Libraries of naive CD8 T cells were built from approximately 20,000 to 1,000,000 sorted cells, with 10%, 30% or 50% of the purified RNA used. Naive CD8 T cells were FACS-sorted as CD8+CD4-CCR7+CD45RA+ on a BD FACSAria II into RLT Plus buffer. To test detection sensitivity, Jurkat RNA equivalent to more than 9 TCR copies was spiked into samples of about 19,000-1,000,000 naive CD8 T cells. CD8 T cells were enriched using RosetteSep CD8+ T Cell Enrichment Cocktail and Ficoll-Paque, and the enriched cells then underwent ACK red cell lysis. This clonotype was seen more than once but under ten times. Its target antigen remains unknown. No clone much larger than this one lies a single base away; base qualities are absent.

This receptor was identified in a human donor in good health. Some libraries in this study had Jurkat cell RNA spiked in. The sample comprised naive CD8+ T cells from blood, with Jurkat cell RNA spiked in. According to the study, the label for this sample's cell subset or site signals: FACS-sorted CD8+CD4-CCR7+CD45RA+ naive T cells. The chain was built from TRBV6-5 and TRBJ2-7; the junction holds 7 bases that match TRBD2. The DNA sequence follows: TGTGCCAGCACCCCGACGCCGGCGGGAGCGACCTACGAGCAGTACTTC. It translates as CASTPTPAGATYEQYF.